The 3 T cell receptor beta chains given below trace back to one sample, sequenced in a study of persistence of HIV-infected CD4 T cells. Stimulation used 8 to 10 ug/mL lysate from CMV-infected fibroblasts. Sorted nonresponding memory CD4+ T cells were CD40L-negative, CD69-negative, CD45RO-high. Their recognized antigens are unknown. Sequencing used immunoSEQ version 4 in survey mode. Data came from immunoSEQ multiplex PCR; TCRdb stores just in-frame clones and leaves some out. The repertoire consists of tens of thousands of clones, with 82% occurring once and the leading ten covering about 4.6%. Here the sequenced sample was CD4+ T cells sorted from PBMCs after roughly 18-hour stimulation, taken from a patient who received antiretroviral therapy. Receptors originate from an adult man with HIV who was CMV-seropositive.

The rearrangement joins TRBV2 to TRBJ1-4; D perhaps matches TRBD1 (6 bases). V gave up 7 bases and J gave up 0 bases, with 15 bases separating them. The CDR3 contains 16 residues. Germline V lookup: CDR1 SNHLY, CDR2 FYNNEI. The CDR3 reads CASNTDSSPTNEKLFF. The CDR3 DNA reads as TGTGCCAGCAACACGGACAGCTCCCCAACTAATGAAAAACTGTTTTTT.

The CDR3 is CASKDGNTEAFF. CDR3 coding DNA: TGTGCCAGCAAGGACGGGAACACTGAAGCTTTCTTT. The V call is TRBV19, the J call TRBJ1-1; no definite D call. Germline V lookup: CDR1 LNHDA, CDR2 SQIVND (reference sequence). Trimming removed 9 bases at V and 1 base at J, with 9 bases between. The CDR3 covers 12 residues.

This clone appeared a single time. The rearrangement uses TRBV2 and TRBJ2-6, with D perhaps matching TRBD1 (6 bases). The germline V gene encodes CDR1 SNHLY and CDR2 FYNNEI. V lost 7 bases and J 1 base, leaving 17 bases between the germline ends. The CDR3 has 17 residues. CDR3 amino acids: CASIRGMNPSGANVLTF. The DNA of the CDR3 is TGTGCCAGCATCAGGGGTATGAACCCTTCTGGGGCCAACGTCCTGACTTTC.